These 26 T cell receptor beta chains were sequenced from one sample in a study of T cell repertoires in cytomegalovirus infection. TCRdb used MiXCR to reprocess the reads, holding one entry per CDR3 protein. The repertoire has 900,000 to 950,000 distinct CDR3 sequences, roughly 30% of them found once; the top ten carry more than 13%. Antigens of these TCRs are unknown. Source: cultured CD8+ T cells from PBMCs, taken from culture after CMV antigen stimulation. The receptors come from a human donor in good health (CMV status not recorded). Some clones in this sample may be carry-over from other donors' samples.

The chain has TRBV12-3 or TRBV12-4 and TRBJ1-2; D is ambiguous. This CDR3 has 13 residues. V lost 3 bases, J lost 2 bases, and 7 bases lay in between. The CDR3 DNA reads TGTGCCAGCAGTTTCTTCAGAAACTATGGCTACACCTTC. It codes for CASSFFRNYGYTF.

The chain joins TRBV7-9 to TRBJ1-2; 9 positions agree with TRBD1. Germline V gene sequence: CDR1 SEHNR, CDR2 FQNEAQ (reference sequence). The CDR3 has 15 residues. V lost 6 bases and J lost 2; bases outside the gene matches: 7. The CDR3 reads CASSRDRERNYGYTF. CDR3 nucleotide sequence: TGTGCCAGCAGTAGGGACAGGGAGAGGAACTATGGCTACACCTTC.

This clonotype was counted only a few times. V gene TRBV4-1 combines with J gene TRBJ2-1; D tentatively fits TRBD1 or TRBD2 (6 bases each). Trimming left V 1 base short and J 4 bases short, with 14 bases between. This CDR3 spans 16 amino acids. Germline V CDR1 and CDR2: MGHRA, YSYEKL. CDR3 bases: TGCGCCAGCAGCCAAGTTGGGGGGCTAGCGTACAATGAGCAGTTCTTC. It encodes CASSQVGGLAYNEQFF.

The chain couples TRBV7-3 to TRBJ2-2; 9 nucleotides line up with TRBD2. The germline V gene has CDR1 SGHTA and CDR2 FQGTGA. The ends lost 11 bases at V and 6 bases at J; junction bases unmatched: 1. The CDR3 runs to 11 residues. CDR3 DNA sequence: TGTGCCCGCGGGGGGGCCGGGGAGCTGTTTTTT. Residues: CARGGAGELFF.

This clonotype was picked up a small number of times. This CDR3 is CASSWTAGTEAFF. The CDR3 DNA sequence: TGTGCCAGCAGTTGGACAGCGGGGACTGAAGCTTTCTTT. The chain links TRBV7-6 to TRBJ1-1; D perhaps matches TRBD1 (6 bases). CDR1 is SGHVS, CDR2 FNYEAQ, per germline. Trimming removed 6 bases at V and 5 bases at J, with 13 bases between. The CDR3 has 13 amino acids.

This chain joins TRBV9 and TRBJ1-1; 7 nucleotides match TRBD1. CDR3 size: 16 residues. Looked up from germline, CDR1 is SGDLS and CDR2 is YYNGEE. Trimming took 5 bases from V and 0 from J; bases not matched to a gene: 10. For the CDR3, the DNA is TGTGCCAGCAGTGTCAGGGGGGGGAATTTGAACACTGAAGCTTTCTTT. It codes for CASSVRGGNLNTEAFF.

The V gene is TRBV7-8, the J gene TRBJ1-2; D is perhaps TRBD1 (5 bases). Germline CDR1 reads SGHVS; CDR2 reads FQNEAQ. The ends were cut back, 1 base at V and 8 bases at J, with 14 bases in the middle. The CDR3 has 14 amino acids. CDR3 DNA sequence: TGTGCCAGCAGCTTAGATAAGTCAGGGAAAGGCTACACCTTC. It is translated as CASSLDKSGKGYTF.

The chain combines TRBV3-1 with TRBJ2-5; 8 nucleotides agree with TRBD2. The J segment lost 3 bases and the V segment lost 0 bases, leaving 6 bases of the junction unmatched. The V gene's germline CDR1 is LGHDT and CDR2 YNNKEL (reference sequence). This CDR3 contains 16 residues. CDR3 nucleotides: TGTGCCAGCAGCCAAGAACGAACAGCGGGGGAAGAGACCCAGTACTTC. Translating it yields CASSQERTAGEETQYF.

The genes are TRBV9 and TRBJ1-6; possibly TRBD1 for D (5 bases). The CDR3 has 12 amino acids. Germline assignment: CDR1 SGDLS and CDR2 YYNGEE. The V end lost 4 bases, the J end lost 13 bases, and 12 bases lay between the germline ends. The chain's CDR3 is CASSNGGSPLHF. The DNA for the CDR3 is TGTGCCAGCAGCAACGGGGGATCCCCCCTCCACTTT. The whole variable domain, filled in from reference TRBV9 and TRBJ1-6, reads DSGVTQTPKHLITATGQRVTLRCSPRSGDLSVYWYQQSLDQGLQFLIQYYNGEERAKGNILERFSAQQFPDLHSELNLSSLELGDSALYFCASSNGGSPLHFGNGTRLTVT.

The chain uses TRBV6-5 and TRBJ2-1, with D perhaps assigned TRBD1 or TRBD2 (5 bases each). The CDR3 covers 14 residues. With 6 bases removed from V and 4 bases from J, the gap between germline ends came to 13 bases. Per the germline V gene, CDR1 is MNHEY and CDR2 is SVGAGI. CDR3 nucleotides: TGTGCCAGCAGACCCCAGGGACGGTACAATGAGCAGTTCTTC. Its translation is CASRPQGRYNEQFF.

This rearrangement joins TRBV6-1 to TRBJ2-2, with unresolved D. The V end lost 5 bases, the J end lost 1 base, and 11 bases lay between the germline ends. Germline-derived CDR1 and CDR2 are MNHNS and SASEGT. The CDR3 extends over 15 amino acids. CDR3 sequence: CASSNHRKNTGELFF. CDR3 bases: TGTGCCAGCAGTAATCATAGAAAGAACACCGGGGAGCTGTTTTTT.

V gene TRBV7-3 combines with J gene TRBJ1-1; D is possibly TRBD1 (5 bases). Trimming left V 2 bases short and J 6 bases short, with 13 bases between. CDR3 length equals 14 residues. CDR1 SGHTA and CDR2 FQGTGA come from the germline V gene. CDR3 in amino acids: CASSLFPGDPEAFF. The CDR3 nucleotides are TGTGCCAGCAGCTTATTCCCGGGGGACCCTGAAGCTTTCTTT.

The chain recombines TRBV2 with TRBJ2-2; TRBD2 matches at 7 bases. Looked up from germline, CDR1 is SNHLY and CDR2 is FYNNEI. CDR3 length: 14 residues. Trimming cost V 8 bases and J 10 bases; bases outside gene matches: 13. The CDR3 loop is CASWGGARNEELFF. The DNA of the CDR3 is TGTGCCAGCTGGGGAGGGGCCAGAAATGAGGAGCTGTTTTTT.

The V and J genes are TRBV12-3 or TRBV12-4 and TRBJ1-5; D unresolved. V dropped 2 bases and J dropped 9 bases, with 20 bases sitting between them. This CDR3 region has 16 residues. CDR3 sequence reads: CASSLTPPGRRVPQHF. The CDR3, as DNA: TGTGCCAGCAGTTTAACCCCTCCGGGGAGGAGGGTGCCCCAGCATTTT.

The rearrangement joins TRBV3-1 to TRBJ2-3, with D tentatively TRBD2 (5 bases). Germline assignment: CDR1 LGHDT and CDR2 YNNKEL (reference sequence). This CDR3 is built from 19 residues. V dropped 0 bases and J dropped 3 bases, with 22 bases sitting between them. The CDR3 DNA sequence: TGTGCCAGCAGCCAAGAACTGGCTAGCCAGATTAGTGAGACAGATACGCAGTATTTT. The encoded protein is CASSQELASQISETDTQYF.

This clonotype came up a few times. V gene TRBV19 combines with J gene TRBJ2-2, with 12 bases matching TRBD2. The length of the CDR3 is 17 residues. CDR1 LNHDA and CDR2 SQIVND come from the germline V gene (reference sequence). The V gene end was trimmed by 0 bases and the J gene end by 1 base; junction bases not matched to a gene: 0. In DNA, the CDR3 is TGTGCCAGTAGTATAGAGACTAGCGGGGGGAACACCGGGGAGCTGTTTTTT. Residues: CASSIETSGGNTGELFF. Supplemented by reference TRBV19 and TRBJ2-2, the full variable domain reads DGGITQSPKYLFRKEGQNVTLSCEQNLNHDAMYWYRQDPGQGLRLIYYSQIVNDFQKGDIAEGYSVSREKKESFPLTVTSAQKNPTAFYLCASSIETSGGNTGELFFGEGSRLTVL.

As to this clonotype: It may be a read error: a sequence one base away is much more abundant. The CDR3 DNA is TGTGCCAGCAGCTCCCAGGACAGATTTAACTATGGCTACACCTTC. It translates to CASSSQDRFNYGYTF. This chain joins TRBV7-4 and TRBJ1-2, with TRBD1 as a possible D gene (6 bases). The CDR3 is made up of 15 amino acids. The V and J ends lost 4 bases and 1 base respectively, with 13 bases between them. Germline values: CDR1 SGHVT, CDR2 SQSDAQ. Complete variable domain (other parts from reference TRBV7-4 and TRBJ1-2): GAGVSQSPRYKVAKRGRDVALRCDSISGHVTLYWYRQTLGQGSEVLTYSQSDAQRDKSGRPSGRFSAERPERSVSTLKIQRTEQGDSAVYLCASSSQDRFNYGYTFGSGTRLTVV.

This chain uses TRBV6-6 with TRBJ2-7; 9 bases match TRBD2. Germline V CDR1 and CDR2: MNHNY, SVGAGI (reference sequence). The CDR3 contains 15 residues. Germline trimming cut 5 bases from V and 4 bases from J; bases unmatched to any gene: 9. CDR3 in DNA: TGTGCCAGCAGTCCCGGGGGCGGGGGGGCTTACGAGCAGTACGTC. The encoded protein is CASSPGGGGAYEQYV.

The chain recombines TRBV4-1 with TRBJ2-7; 7 bases are a match to TRBD1. The germline CDR1 and CDR2 sequences are MGHRA and YSYEKL. Unmatched junction bases numbered 2, after V lost 0 bases and J lost 0 bases. The CDR3 contains 15 residues. Here the CDR3 reads CASSQDWDSSYEQYV. For the CDR3, the DNA is TGCGCCAGCAGCCAAGATTGGGACAGCTCCTACGAGCAGTACGTC.

This clonotype was found many times. This chain uses TRBV7-9 with TRBJ1-1; no reliable D call. CDR3 length: 17 amino acids. The germline CDR1 and CDR2 sequences are SEHNR and FQNEAQ (reference sequence). The V gene lost 5 bases and the J gene lost 3 bases, with 22 bases spanning the gap. Here the CDR3 DNA reads TGTGCCAGCAGCGATACCACCGAGGCTAGTTGGGACACTGAAGCTTTCTTT. Protein: CASSDTTEASWDTEAFF.

The V and J genes are TRBV6-2 or TRBV6-3 and TRBJ1-1, with a tentative D call TRBD1 (5 bases). V was cut by 6 bases and J by 2 bases, with 13 bases left in between. Germline V gene sequence: CDR1 MNHEY, CDR2 SVGEGT. This CDR3 comprises 14 residues. The CDR3 protein is CASRTPGGNTEAFF. CDR3 sequence (DNA): TGTGCCAGCAGGACTCCCGGGGGTAACACTGAAGCTTTCTTT.

The chain has TRBV14 and TRBJ2-5; D possibly corresponds to TRBD2 (6 bases). Germline V gene data show CDR1 as SGHDN and CDR2 as FVKESK. With 3 bases removed from V and 2 bases from J, the gap between germline ends came to 13 bases. The CDR3 is 15 residues long. The CDR3 DNA reads TGTGCCAGCAGCCATCCGGGGGAGTATCAAGAGACCCAGTACTTC. Its translation is CASSHPGEYQETQYF.

This clonotype has more than one count but fewer than ten. CDR3 bases: TGTGCCAGTAGTATAGATCTTAGCGGGGGGTACAATGAGCAGTTCTTC. The encoded protein is CASSIDLSGGYNEQFF. The rearrangement links TRBV19 to TRBJ2-1; 10 bases are a match to TRBD2. V lost 0 bases, J lost 4 bases, and 3 bases stayed unmatched. Germline V gene sequence: CDR1 LNHDA, CDR2 SQIVND (reference sequence). The CDR3 covers 16 residues. Filled out from reference TRBV19 and TRBJ2-1, the complete variable domain reads DGGITQSPKYLFRKEGQNVTLSCEQNLNHDAMYWYRQDPGQGLRLIYYSQIVNDFQKGDIAEGYSVSREKKESFPLTVTSAQKNPTAFYLCASSIDLSGGYNEQFFGPGTRLTVL.

The chain couples TRBV7-9 to TRBJ1-1, with D maybe TRBD1 (5 bases). CDR1 and CDR2 (germline): SEHNR, FQNEAQ (reference sequence). The V gene lost 0 bases and the J gene lost 3 bases, with 11 bases spanning the gap. The CDR3 is 15 amino acids. In DNA form, the CDR3 reads TGTGCCAGCAGCTTAGCTAAGGGGTCGCACACTGAAGCTTTCTTT. Its protein is CASSLAKGSHTEAFF. Filled out from reference TRBV7-9 and TRBJ1-1, the complete variable domain reads DTGVSQNPRHKITKRGQNVTFRCDPISEHNRLYWYRQTLGQGPEFLTYFQNEAQLEKSRLLSDRFSAERPKGSFSTLEIQRTEQGDSAMYLCASSLAKGSHTEAFFGQGTRLTVV.

This clonotype has a handful of counts. The V call is TRBV5-4, the J call TRBJ2-1; TRBD2 aligns across 8 bases. The CDR3 has 13 amino acids. Germline values: CDR1 SGHNT, CDR2 YYREEE (reference sequence). Trimming cost V 1 base and J 9 bases; bases outside gene matches: 3. This chain's CDR3 is CASSLQRGSEQFF. The CDR3 nucleotides are TGTGCCAGCAGCTTGCAGCGGGGGAGTGAGCAGTTCTTC. The full variable domain, completed using reference TRBV5-4 and TRBJ2-1, is ETGVTQSPTHLIKTRGQQVTLRCSSQSGHNTVSWYQQALGQGPQFIFQYYREEENGRGNFPPRFSGLQFPNYSSELNVNALELDDSALYLCASSLQRGSEQFFGPGTRLTVL.

The chain uses TRBV6-5 and TRBJ2-5; TRBD2 agrees at 13 bases. Germline V lookup: CDR1 MNHEY, CDR2 SVGAGI. With V trimmed by 2 bases and J by 4 bases, 1 base remained unmatched. This CDR3 spans 15 amino acids. The CDR3 spells CASSYRTSGGETQYF. The CDR3 DNA reads as TGTGCCAGCAGTTACAGGACTAGCGGGGGAGAGACCCAGTACTTC.